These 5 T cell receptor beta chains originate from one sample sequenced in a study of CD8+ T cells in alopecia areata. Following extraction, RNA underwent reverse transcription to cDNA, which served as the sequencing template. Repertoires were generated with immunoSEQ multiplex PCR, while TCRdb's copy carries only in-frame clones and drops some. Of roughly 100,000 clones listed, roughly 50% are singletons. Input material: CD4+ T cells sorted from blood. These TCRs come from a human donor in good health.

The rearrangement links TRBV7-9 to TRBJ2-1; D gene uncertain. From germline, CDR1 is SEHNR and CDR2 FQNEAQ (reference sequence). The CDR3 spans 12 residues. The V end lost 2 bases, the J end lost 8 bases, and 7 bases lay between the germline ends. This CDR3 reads CASSLFIDEQFF. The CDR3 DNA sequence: TGTGCCAGCAGCTTATTCATCGATGAGCAGTTCTTC.

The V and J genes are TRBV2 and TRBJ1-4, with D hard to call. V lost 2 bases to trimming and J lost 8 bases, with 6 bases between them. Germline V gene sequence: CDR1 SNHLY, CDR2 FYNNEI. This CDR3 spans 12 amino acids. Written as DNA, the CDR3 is TGTGCCAGCAGTGAACGAGAAGAAAAACTGTTTTTT. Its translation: CASSEREEKLFF.

CDR3 loop: CASSDRDWYQETQYF. CDR3 sequence (DNA): TGTGCCAGCAGTGACAGGGATTGGTACCAAGAGACCCAGTACTTC. The chain carries TRBV2 and TRBJ2-5; maybe TRBD1 (5 bases). The CDR3 contains 15 residues. CDR1 SNHLY and CDR2 FYNNEI come from the germline V gene. Between the trimmed V and J ends, which lost 3 bases and 0 bases, there was a span of 11 bases.

The DNA of the CDR3 is TGTGCCAGCAGCCAAGGGCGGCAGGAAGAGACCCAGTACTTC. The encoded protein is CASSQGRQEETQYF. The gene calls are TRBV4-2 and TRBJ2-5; D is uncertain. Trimming pared 1 base from V and 3 bases from J, leaving 9 bases between. Germline V gives CDR1 LGHNA, CDR2 YNFKEQ. This CDR3 spans 14 amino acids.

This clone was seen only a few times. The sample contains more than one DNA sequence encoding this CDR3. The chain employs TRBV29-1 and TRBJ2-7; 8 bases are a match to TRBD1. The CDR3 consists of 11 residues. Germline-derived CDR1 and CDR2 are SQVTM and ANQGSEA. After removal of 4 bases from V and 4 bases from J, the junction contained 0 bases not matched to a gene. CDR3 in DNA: TGCAGCGTTGGGACAGGGTACGAGCAGTACTTC. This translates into CSVGTGYEQYF.